This paragraph reports one T cell receptor (beta chain). The sample originates from a study of identifying expanded T cells in peripheral blood. Here immunoSEQ multiplex PCR was the method, and the copy in TCRdb shows in-frame clones only, minus some. The sample carries approximately 86,000 clones, about 85% recorded once. The CDR3 totals 14 residues. Trimming stripped 3 bases from V and 3 bases from J, with 12 bases between. Germline V gene lookup returns CDR1 SGHRS and CDR2 YFSETQ. This sequence was found in a person aged 18 to 70 in good health. The V call is TRBV5-1, the J call TRBJ2-5; the D is unclear. Sequencing was carried out using blood. In nucleotides, the CDR3 is TGCGCCAGCAGCTCTCAAAATACGGAAGAGACCCAGTACTTC. Amino acid sequence: CASSSQNTEETQYF.